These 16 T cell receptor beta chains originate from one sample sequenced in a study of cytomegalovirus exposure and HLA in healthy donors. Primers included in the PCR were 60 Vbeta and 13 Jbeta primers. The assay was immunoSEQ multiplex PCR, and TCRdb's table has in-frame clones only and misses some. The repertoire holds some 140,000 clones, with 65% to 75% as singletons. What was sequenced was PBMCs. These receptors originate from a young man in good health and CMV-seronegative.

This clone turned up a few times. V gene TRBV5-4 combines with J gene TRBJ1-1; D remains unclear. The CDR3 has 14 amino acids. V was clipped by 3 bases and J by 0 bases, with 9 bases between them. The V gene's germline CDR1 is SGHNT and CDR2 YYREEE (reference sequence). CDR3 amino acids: CASSSFNMNTEAFF. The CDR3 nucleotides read TGTGCCAGCAGCTCCTTTAACATGAACACTGAAGCTTTCTTT.

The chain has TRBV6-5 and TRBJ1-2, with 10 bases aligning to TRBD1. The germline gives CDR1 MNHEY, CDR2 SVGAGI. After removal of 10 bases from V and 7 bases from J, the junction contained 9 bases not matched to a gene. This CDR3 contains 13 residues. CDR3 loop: CATLLDRGSGYTF. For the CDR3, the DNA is TGTGCCACTCTCCTGGACAGGGGGTCTGGCTACACCTTC.

In DNA, the CDR3 is TGTGCCAGCTCACCAACTAGCGGGGGGACCTACGAGCAGTACTTC. This codes for CASSPTSGGTYEQYF. This chain uses TRBV18 with TRBJ2-7; TRBD2 aligns across 12 bases. Germline lookup yields CDR1 KGHSH and CDR2 LQKENI. The CDR3 has 15 residues. The J segment lost 2 bases and the V segment lost 2 bases, leaving 1 base of the junction unmatched.

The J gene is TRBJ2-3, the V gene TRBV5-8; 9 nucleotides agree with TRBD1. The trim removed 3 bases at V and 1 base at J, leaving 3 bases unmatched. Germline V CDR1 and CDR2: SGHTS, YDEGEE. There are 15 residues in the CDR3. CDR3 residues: CASSWGQGRTDTQYF. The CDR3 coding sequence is TGTGCCAGCAGCTGGGGACAGGGCCGCACAGATACGCAGTATTTT.

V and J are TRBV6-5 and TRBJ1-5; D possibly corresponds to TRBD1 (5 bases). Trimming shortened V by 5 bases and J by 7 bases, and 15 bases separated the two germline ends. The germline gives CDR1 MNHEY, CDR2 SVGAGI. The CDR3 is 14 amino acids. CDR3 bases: TGTGCCAGCAGTGAACTGGGGCTGGGACAGCCCCAGCATTTT. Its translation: CASSELGLGQPQHF.

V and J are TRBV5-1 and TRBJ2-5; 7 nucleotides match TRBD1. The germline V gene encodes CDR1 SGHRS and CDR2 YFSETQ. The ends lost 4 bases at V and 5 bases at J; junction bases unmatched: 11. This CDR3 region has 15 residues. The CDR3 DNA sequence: TGCGCCAGCAGCCCAGGACAGATACAGGGGGAGACCCAGTACTTC. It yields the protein CASSPGQIQGETQYF. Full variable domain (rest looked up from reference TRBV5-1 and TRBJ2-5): KAGVTQTPRYLIKTRGQQVTLSCSPISGHRSVSWYQQTPGQGLQFLFEYFSETQRNKGNFPGRFSGRQFSNSRSEMNVSTLELGDSALYLCASSPGQIQGETQYFGPGTRLLVL.

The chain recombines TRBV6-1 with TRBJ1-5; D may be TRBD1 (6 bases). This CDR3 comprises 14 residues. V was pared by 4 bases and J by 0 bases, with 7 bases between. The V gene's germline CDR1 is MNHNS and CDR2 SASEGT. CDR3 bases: TGTGCCAGCAGTGGGGACATTAGCAATCAGCCCCAGCATTTT. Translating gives CASSGDISNQPQHF.

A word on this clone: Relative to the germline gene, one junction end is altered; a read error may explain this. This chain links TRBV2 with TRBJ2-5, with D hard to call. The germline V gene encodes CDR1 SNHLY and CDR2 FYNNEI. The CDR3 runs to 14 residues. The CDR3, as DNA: TGTGCCAGCAGTGAAGGAACAAAACAAGAGGCCCAGTACTTC. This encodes CASSEGTKQEAQYF.

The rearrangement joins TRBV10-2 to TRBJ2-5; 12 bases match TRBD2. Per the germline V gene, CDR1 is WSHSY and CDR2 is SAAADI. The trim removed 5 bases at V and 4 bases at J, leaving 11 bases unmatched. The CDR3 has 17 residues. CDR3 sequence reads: CASSTELAGGLRETQYF. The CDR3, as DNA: TGCGCCAGCAGTACCGAACTAGCGGGGGGTCTCCGAGAGACCCAGTACTTC.

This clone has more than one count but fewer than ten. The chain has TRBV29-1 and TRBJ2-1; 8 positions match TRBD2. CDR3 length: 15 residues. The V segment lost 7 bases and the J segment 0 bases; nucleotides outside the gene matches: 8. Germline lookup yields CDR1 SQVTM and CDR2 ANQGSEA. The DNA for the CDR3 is TGCAGCGGCTCCAATAGCGGGGACTCCTACAATGAGCAGTTCTTC. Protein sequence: CSGSNSGDSYNEQFF.

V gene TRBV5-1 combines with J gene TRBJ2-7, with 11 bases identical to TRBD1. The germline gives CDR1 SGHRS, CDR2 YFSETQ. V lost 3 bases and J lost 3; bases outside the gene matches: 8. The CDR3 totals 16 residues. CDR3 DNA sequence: TGCGCCAGCAGCTCCGCTCCGGGACAGGGGGGCTACGAGCAGTACGTC. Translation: CASSSAPGQGGYEQYV.

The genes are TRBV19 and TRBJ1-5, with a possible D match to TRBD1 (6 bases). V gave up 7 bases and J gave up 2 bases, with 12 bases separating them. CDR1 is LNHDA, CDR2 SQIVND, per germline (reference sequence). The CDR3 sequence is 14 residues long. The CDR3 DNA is TGTGCCAGTAATGACAGGAGCGGCAATCAGCCCCAGCATTTT. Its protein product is CASNDRSGNQPQHF.

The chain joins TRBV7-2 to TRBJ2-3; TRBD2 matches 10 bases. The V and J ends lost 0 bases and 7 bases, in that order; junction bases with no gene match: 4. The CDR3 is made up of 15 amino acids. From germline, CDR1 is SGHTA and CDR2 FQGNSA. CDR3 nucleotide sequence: TGTGCCAGCAGCTTAGCGGCTAGCGGGGGTTATACGCAGTATTTT. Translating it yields CASSLAASGGYTQYF. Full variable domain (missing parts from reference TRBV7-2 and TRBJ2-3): GAGVSQSPSNKVTEKGKDVELRCDPISGHTALYWYRQSLGQGLEFLIYFQGNSAPDKSGLPSDRFSAERTGGSVSTLTIQRTQQEDSAVYLCASSLAASGGYTQYFGPGTRLTVL.

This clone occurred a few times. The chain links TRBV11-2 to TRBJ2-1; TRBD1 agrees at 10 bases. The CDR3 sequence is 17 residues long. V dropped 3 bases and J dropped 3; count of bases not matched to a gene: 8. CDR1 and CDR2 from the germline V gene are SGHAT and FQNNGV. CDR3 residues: CASSLIWTGGLYNEQFF. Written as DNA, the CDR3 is TGTGCCAGCAGCTTGATTTGGACAGGGGGTCTCTACAATGAGCAGTTCTTC.

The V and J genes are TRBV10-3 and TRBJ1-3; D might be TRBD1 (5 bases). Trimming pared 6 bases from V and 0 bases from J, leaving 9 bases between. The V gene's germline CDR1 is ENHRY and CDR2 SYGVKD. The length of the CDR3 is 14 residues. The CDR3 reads CAISQTVSGNTIYF. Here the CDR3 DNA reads TGTGCCATCAGCCAGACAGTCTCTGGAAACACCATATATTTT.

DNA of the CDR3: TGCGCCAGCGCTTATCCGGGGCTAGCGGGGGGAGAGCAGTTCTTC. Translation: CASAYPGLAGGEQFF. The chain has TRBV5-1 and TRBJ2-1, with 11 bases matching TRBD2. V lost 7 bases to trimming and J lost 10 bases; unmatched junction nucleotides: 13. This CDR3 is 15 amino acids long. Germline assignment: CDR1 SGHRS and CDR2 YFSETQ.